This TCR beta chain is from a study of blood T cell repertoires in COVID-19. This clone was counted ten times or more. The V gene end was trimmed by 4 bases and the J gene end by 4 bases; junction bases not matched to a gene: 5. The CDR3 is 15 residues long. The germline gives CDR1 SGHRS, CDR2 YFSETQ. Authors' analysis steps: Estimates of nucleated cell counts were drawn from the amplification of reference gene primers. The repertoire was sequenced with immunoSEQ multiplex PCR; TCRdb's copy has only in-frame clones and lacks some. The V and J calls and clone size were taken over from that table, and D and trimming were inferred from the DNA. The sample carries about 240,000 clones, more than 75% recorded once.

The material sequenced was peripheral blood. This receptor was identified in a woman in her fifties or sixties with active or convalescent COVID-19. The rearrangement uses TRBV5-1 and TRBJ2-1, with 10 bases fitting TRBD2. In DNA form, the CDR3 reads TGCGCCAGCAGCGAAAGGACTAGCGGATACAATGAGCAGTTCTTC. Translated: CASSERTSGYNEQFF.